A selection of T cell receptor beta chains follows, all from one sample in a study of control samples from healthy donors and cancer patients. This table comes from immunoSEQ multiplex PCR, and its TCRdb copy is limited to in-frame clones, with some not included. Among approximately 150,000 clones listed, approximately 93% were seen once. Sequenced: blood. Every receptor here comes from a man younger than 30 in good health. Each CDR3 is given with its conserved first and last residue. A D gene is named only where the DNA matches it firmly. Clone size is shown for a subset of rows, as once, few, many or a class of expanded clone.

D gene: NA
J gene: TRBJ2-2
CDR3 length: 15
V gene: TRBV4-3
clone size: NA
CDR3 protein: CASSQETGLAGELFF
CDR3 DNA: TGCGCCAGCAGCCAAGAAACGGGGTTGGCCGGGGAGCTGTTTTTT

D gene: TRBD1
J gene: TRBJ1-2
CDR3 length: 16
V gene: TRBV24-1
clone size: once
CDR3 protein: CATSDVPGQGTYGYTF
CDR3 DNA: TGTGCCACCAGTGATGTACCGGGACAGGGGACTTATGGCTACACCTTC

D gene: NA
J gene: TRBJ2-4
CDR3 length: 15
V gene: TRBV11-1
clone size: once
CDR3 protein: CASSPGEVSKNIQYF
CDR3 DNA: TGTGCCAGCAGCCCCGGGGAAGTTTCCAAAAACATTCAGTACTTC

D gene: TRBD1
J gene: TRBJ2-5
CDR3 length: 13
V gene: TRBV6-5
clone size: NA
CDR3 protein: CASSTTGAKTQYF
CDR3 DNA: TGTGCCAGCAGTACGACAGGGGCGAAGACCCAGTACTTC

D gene: TRBD1
J gene: TRBJ2-7
CDR3 length: 15
V gene: TRBV7-9
clone size: NA
CDR3 protein: CASSLGGTGGTQEYF
CDR3 DNA: TGTGCCAGCAGCTTAGGAGGTACAGGGGGCACACAGGAGTACTTC

D gene: TRBD2
J gene: TRBJ2-5
CDR3 length: 20
V gene: TRBV19
clone size: NA
CDR3 protein: CASSMESVGLAGGPEETQYF
CDR3 DNA: TGTGCCAGTAGTATGGAGTCGGTAGGTCTAGCGGGAGGGCCGGAGGAGACCCAGTACTTC

D gene: NA
J gene: TRBJ1-5
CDR3 length: 19
V gene: TRBV12-5
clone size: few
CDR3 protein: CASGSVQKGDPWGDQPQHF
CDR3 DNA: TGTGCTAGTGGTTCGGTTCAGAAAGGGGACCCCTGGGGGGATCAGCCCCAGCATTTT

D gene: NA
J gene: TRBJ1-5
CDR3 length: 14
V gene: TRBV11-2
clone size: NA
CDR3 protein: CASSRSGGDQPQHF
CDR3 DNA: TGTGCCAGCAGCCGCAGTGGTGGGGATCAGCCCCAGCATTTT

D gene: NA
J gene: TRBJ2-5
CDR3 length: 14
V gene: TRBV15
clone size: once
CDR3 protein: CATSRDVRAETQYF
CDR3 DNA: TGTGCCACCAGCAGAGATGTGAGGGCAGAGACCCAGTACTTC

D gene: NA
J gene: TRBJ1-2
CDR3 length: 12
V gene: TRBV7-2
clone size: NA
CDR3 protein: CASSLSVYGYTF
CDR3 DNA: TGTGCCAGCAGCTTAAGTGTCTATGGCTACACCTTC

D gene: NA
J gene: TRBJ1-5
CDR3 length: 14
V gene: TRBV3-1/TRBV3-2
clone size: NA
CDR3 protein: CASSPGVASQPQHF
CDR3 DNA: TGTGCCAGCAGCCCAGGGGTTGCGAGTCAGCCCCAGCATTTT